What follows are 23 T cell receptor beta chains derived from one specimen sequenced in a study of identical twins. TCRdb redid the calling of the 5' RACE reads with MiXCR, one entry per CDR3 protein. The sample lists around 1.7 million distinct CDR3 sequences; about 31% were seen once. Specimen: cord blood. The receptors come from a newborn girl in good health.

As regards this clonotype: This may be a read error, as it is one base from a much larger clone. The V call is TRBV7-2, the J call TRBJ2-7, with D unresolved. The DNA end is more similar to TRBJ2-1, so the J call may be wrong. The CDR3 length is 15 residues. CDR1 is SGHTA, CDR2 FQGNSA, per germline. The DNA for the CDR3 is TGTGCCAGCAGCTTAATTTCGTGGCAGTCCTACGAGCAGTTCTTC. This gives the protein CASSLISWQSYEQFF.

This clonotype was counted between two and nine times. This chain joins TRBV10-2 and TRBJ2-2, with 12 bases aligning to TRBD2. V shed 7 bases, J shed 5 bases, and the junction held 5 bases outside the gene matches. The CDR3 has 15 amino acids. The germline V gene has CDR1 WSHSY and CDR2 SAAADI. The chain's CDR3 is CASKRGTSGTGELFF. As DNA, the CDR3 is TGCGCCAGCAAAAGGGGGACTAGCGGGACCGGGGAGCTGTTTTTT.

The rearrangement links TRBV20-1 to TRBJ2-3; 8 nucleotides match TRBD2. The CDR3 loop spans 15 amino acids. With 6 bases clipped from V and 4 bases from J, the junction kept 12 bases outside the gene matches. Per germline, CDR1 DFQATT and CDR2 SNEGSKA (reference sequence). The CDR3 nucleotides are TGCAGTGCCTACCCCGGGACTAGATGGGCAGATACGCAGTATTTT. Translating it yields CSAYPGTRWADTQYF.

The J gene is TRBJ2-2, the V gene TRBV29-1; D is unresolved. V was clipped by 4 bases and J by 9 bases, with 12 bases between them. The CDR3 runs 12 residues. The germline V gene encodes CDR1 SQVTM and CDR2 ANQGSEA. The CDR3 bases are TGCAGCGTTGCCCCACAGTGGAGGGAGCTGTTTTTT. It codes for CSVAPQWRELFF.

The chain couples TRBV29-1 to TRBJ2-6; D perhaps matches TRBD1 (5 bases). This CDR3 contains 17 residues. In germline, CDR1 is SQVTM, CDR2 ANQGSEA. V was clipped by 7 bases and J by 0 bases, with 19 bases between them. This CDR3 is CSAGLREKNSGANVLTF. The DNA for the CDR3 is TGCAGCGCTGGCCTCAGGGAAAAAAACTCTGGGGCCAACGTCCTGACTTTC.

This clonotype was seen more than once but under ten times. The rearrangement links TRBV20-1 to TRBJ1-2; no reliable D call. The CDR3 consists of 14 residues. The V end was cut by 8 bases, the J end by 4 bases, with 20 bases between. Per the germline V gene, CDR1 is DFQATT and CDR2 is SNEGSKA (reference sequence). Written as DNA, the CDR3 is TGCAGTACGAAGATAATACCTCGAGTCTATGGCTACACCTTC. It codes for CSTKIIPRVYGYTF.

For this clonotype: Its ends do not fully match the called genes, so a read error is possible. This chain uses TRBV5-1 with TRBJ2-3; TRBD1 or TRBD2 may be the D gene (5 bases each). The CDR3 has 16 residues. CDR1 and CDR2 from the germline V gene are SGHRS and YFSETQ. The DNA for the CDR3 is TGTGCCAGCAGCTCTAACCGGGACCCAAGTTCGGATACGCAGTATTTT. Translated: CASSSNRDPSSDTQYF.

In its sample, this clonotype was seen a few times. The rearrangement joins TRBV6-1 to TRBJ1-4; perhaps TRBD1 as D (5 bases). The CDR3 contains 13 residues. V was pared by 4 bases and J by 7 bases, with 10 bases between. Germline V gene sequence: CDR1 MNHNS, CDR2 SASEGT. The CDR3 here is CASSGARVEKLFF. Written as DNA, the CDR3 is TGTGCCAGCAGTGGAGCCAGGGTTGAAAAACTGTTTTTT.

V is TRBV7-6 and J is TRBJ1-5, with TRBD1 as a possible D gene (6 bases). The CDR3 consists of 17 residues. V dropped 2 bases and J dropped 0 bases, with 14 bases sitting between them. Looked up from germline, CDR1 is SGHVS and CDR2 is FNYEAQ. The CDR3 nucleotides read TGTGCCAGCAGCTTAACCTCGACAGGCGATAGCAATCAGCCCCAGCATTTT. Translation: CASSLTSTGDSNQPQHF.

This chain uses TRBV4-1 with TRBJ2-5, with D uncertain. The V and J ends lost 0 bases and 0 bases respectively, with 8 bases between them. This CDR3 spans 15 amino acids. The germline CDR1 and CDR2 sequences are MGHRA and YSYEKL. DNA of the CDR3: TGCGCCAGCAGCCAAGAAAACTCCTACCAAGAGACCCAGTACTTC. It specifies CASSQENSYQETQYF.

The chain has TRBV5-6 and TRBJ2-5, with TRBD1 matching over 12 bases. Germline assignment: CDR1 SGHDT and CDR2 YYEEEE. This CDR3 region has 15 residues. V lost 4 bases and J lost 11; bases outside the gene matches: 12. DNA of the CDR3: TGTGCCAGCAGCCAGACCGGGACAGGGGGCAATGAGCAGTACTTC. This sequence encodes CASSQTGTGGNEQYF.

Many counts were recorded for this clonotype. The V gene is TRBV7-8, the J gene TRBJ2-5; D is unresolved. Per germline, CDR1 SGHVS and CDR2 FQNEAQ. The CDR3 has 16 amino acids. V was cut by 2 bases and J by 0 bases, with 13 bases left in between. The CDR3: CASSLMRHRYQETQYF. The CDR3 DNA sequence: TGTGCCAGCAGCTTAATGAGGCACCGGTACCAAGAGACCCAGTACTTC. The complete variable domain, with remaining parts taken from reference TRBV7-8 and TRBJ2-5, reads GAGVSQSPRYKVAKRGQDVALRCDPISGHVSLFWYQQALGQGPEFLTYFQNEAQLDKSGLPSDRFFAERPEGSVSTLKIQRTQQEDSAVYLCASSLMRHRYQETQYFGPGTRLLVL.

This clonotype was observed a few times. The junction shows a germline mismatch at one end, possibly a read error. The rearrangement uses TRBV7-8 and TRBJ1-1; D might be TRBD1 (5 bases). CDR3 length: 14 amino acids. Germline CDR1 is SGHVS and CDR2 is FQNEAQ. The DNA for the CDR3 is TGTGCCTGCAGGGTTGGGTCCATGAACACTGAAGCTTTCTTT. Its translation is CACRVGSMNTEAFF.

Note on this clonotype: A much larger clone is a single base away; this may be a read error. DNA for the CDR3: TGCAGCGTTGGGTTGCTAGCCCCTAATGAGCAGTACTTC. As protein: CSVGLLAPNEQYF. The V gene is TRBV29-1, the J gene TRBJ2-7, with D maybe TRBD2 (5 bases). The CDR3 consists of 13 residues. V gave up 4 bases and J gave up 7 bases, with 17 bases separating them. CDR1 and CDR2 from the germline V gene are SQVTM and ANQGSEA.

The CDR3 DNA is TGCAGCGTTGAGGCCGGGACTAGCGTTAACAATGAGCAGTTCTTC. Its translation: CSVEAGTSVNNEQFF. This chain joins TRBV29-1 and TRBJ2-1; 10 nucleotides align to TRBD2. The germline CDR1 and CDR2 sequences are SQVTM and ANQGSEA. V lost 3 bases and J lost 5; bases outside the gene matches: 7. This CDR3 has 15 amino acids.

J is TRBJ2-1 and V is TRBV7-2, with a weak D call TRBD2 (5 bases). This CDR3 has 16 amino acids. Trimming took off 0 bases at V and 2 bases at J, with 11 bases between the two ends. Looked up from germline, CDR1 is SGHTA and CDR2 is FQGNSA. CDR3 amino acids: CASSLASVLAYNEQFF. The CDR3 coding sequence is TGTGCCAGCAGCTTAGCTAGCGTACTAGCCTACAATGAGCAGTTCTTC.

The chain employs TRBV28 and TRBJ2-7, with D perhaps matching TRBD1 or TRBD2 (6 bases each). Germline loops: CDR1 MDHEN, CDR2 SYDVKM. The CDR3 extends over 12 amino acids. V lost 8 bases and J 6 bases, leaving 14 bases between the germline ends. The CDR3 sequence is CASRLGGGEQYF. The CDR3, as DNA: TGTGCCAGCCGATTGGGGGGCGGCGAGCAGTACTTC.

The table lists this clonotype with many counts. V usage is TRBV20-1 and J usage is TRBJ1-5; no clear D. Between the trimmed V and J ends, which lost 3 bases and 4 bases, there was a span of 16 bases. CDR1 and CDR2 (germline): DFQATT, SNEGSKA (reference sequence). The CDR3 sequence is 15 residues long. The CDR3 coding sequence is TGCAGTGCTAGTCCCCCCTACGGACCAAATCAGCCCCAGCATTTT. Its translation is CSASPPYGPNQPQHF.

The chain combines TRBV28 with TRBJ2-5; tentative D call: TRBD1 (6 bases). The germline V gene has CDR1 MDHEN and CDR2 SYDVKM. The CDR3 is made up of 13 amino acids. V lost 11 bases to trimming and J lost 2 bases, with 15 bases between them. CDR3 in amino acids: CAGSTGPQETQYF. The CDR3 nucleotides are TGTGCCGGGTCGACAGGCCCTCAAGAGACCCAGTACTTC.

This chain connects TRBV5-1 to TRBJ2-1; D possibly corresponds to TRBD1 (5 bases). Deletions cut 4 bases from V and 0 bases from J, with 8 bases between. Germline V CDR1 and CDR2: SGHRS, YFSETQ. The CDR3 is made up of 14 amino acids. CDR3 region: CASSIGVSYNEQFF. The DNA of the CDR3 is TGCGCCAGCAGCATAGGGGTCTCCTACAATGAGCAGTTCTTC.

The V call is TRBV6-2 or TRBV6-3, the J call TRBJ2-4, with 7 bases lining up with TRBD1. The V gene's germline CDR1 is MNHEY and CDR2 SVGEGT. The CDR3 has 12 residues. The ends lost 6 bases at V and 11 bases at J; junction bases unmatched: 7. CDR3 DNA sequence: TGTGCCAGCAGCCAAGCACAGGGGTTTCAGTACTTC. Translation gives CASSQAQGFQYF.

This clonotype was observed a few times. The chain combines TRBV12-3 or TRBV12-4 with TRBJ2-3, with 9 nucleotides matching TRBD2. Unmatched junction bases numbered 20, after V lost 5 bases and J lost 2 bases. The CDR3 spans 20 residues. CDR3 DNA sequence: TGTGCCAGCAGTCCAGGGGCCGACTCAATAGCGGGGGCCATCACAGATACGCAGTATTTT. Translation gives CASSPGADSIAGAITDTQYF.

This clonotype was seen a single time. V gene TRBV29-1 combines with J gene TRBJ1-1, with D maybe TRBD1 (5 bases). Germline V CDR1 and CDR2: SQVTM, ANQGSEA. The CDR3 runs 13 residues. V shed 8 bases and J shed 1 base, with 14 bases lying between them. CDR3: CSFRAGKNTEAFF. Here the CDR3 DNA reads TGCAGCTTCCGGGCAGGGAAGAACACTGAAGCTTTCTTT.